This T cell receptor (beta chain) originates from a study of T cell responses to AZD1222 COVID-19 vaccine. Points from the study as a whole: With two AZD1222 doses given, Spike-specific TCR breadth and depth both rose. Clonal diversity may have been underestimated in mostly white British donors.

Notes on this clone: Its antigen is not known.

Germline CDR1 and CDR2: SGHTA and FQGNSA. The V and J ends lost 1 base and 6 bases respectively, with 13 bases between them. The CDR3 is 15 amino acids. The method was immunoSEQ multiplex PCR; TCRdb's version includes in-frame clones alone and lacks a portion of them. Seen here are 85,000 to 100,000 clones, approximately 94% observed once, and the top ten hold roughly 13%. This specimen was peripheral blood, taken on day 0 of AZD1222 vaccination. This clonotype was sampled from an adult in good health. The rearrangement joins TRBV7-2 to TRBJ1-5; D unclear. CDR3 in amino acids: CASSLDPSTFQPQHF. The CDR3 DNA reads TGTGCCAGCAGCTTAGATCCCTCGACATTTCAGCCCCAGCATTTT.